This T cell receptor beta chain was sequenced for a study of CD8 T cells in Susac syndrome. The RNA, roughly 0.5 to 1 ug, was put through reverse transcription using random hexamers. One entry per CDR3 protein, called by TCRdb with MiXCR from the immunoSEQ multiplex PCR reads. The table records around 220,000 distinct CDR3 sequences, approximately 90% of them present only once. This clonotype was found a few times. V gave up 5 bases and J gave up 2 bases, with 12 bases separating them. Germline V gene data show CDR1 as SGHAT and CDR2 as FQDESV (reference sequence). CDR3 length equals 14 residues. This clonotype was obtained from a human donor with multiple sclerosis. The chain recombines TRBV11-1 with TRBJ1-1, with D possibly TRBD1 on 6 matching bases. Sequenced input: CD8+ T cells from PBMCs. CDR3 nucleotides: TGTGCCAGCAGCATCAGGGGATCTAACACTGAAGCTTTCTTT. Translation: CASSIRGSNTEAFF.